Shown below are 27 T cell receptor beta chains from a single sample sequenced in a study of patients and donors after allogeneic stem cell transplantation. TCRdb independently ran MiXCR on the RT-PCR reads; one entry per CDR3 protein. The table shows around 170,000 distinct CDR3 sequences, with 24% occurring only once. Sequencing input: blood, either unsorted or a sorted T cell fraction (not recorded which). The source of these receptors is a human donor who was either an allogeneic HSCT recipient or a stem cell or donor lymphocyte infusion donor (not recorded which). It is not recorded whose cells these are; they may come from a transplant donor.

This chain links TRBV5-1 with TRBJ1-2, with 7 bases lining up with TRBD1. CDR1 and CDR2 (germline): SGHRS, YFSETQ. V gave up 5 bases and J gave up 10 bases; unmatched junction bases: 8. The CDR3 extends over 12 amino acids. In DNA form, the CDR3 reads TGCGCCAGCAGTTGGCCCGGGACAGACTACACCTTC. Protein product: CASSWPGTDYTF.

This clonotype was counted a few times. The chain has TRBV4-3 and TRBJ2-7, with no clear D. Germline values: CDR1 LGHNA, CDR2 YSLEER. Trimming removed 4 bases from V and 5 bases from J, with 15 bases in between. The CDR3 runs to 14 residues. Here the CDR3 DNA reads TGCGCCAGCAGCCTCCTCACGCCCTCGGACGAGCAGTACTTC. Protein product: CASSLLTPSDEQYF.

This clonotype was observed a handful of times. The chain employs TRBV15 and TRBJ1-1, with 8 positions matching TRBD1. V lost 5 bases and J lost 5; bases outside the gene matches: 7. There are 14 residues in the CDR3. Germline lookup yields CDR1 LNHNV and CDR2 YYDKDF (reference sequence). The CDR3 DNA reads TGTGCCACCAGCGGTTCAACAGGGGGGACTGAAGCTTTCTTT. It yields the protein CATSGSTGGTEAFF.

This clonotype was counted between two and nine times. The V and J genes are TRBV12-3 or TRBV12-4 and TRBJ2-3, with 7 bases aligning to TRBD2. The CDR3 contains 18 residues. The junction had 16 bases not matched to a gene; V was cut back by 5 bases and J by 2 bases. The CDR3 DNA sequence: TGTGCCAGCAGTGCCCGACTAGCCCCCTCACTAAACACAGATACGCAGTATTTT. Its translation: CASSARLAPSLNTDTQYF.

The sample holds one count of this clonotype. This chain connects TRBV7-2 to TRBJ2-2; D possibly corresponds to TRBD2 (6 bases). CDR3 length: 14 residues. V lost 5 bases and J 2 bases, leaving 9 bases between the germline ends. CDR1 and CDR2 from the germline V gene are SGHTA and FQGNSA. CDR3 region: CASSRAGNTGELFF. The CDR3 DNA reads TGTGCCAGCAGCAGAGCGGGTAACACCGGGGAGCTGTTTTTT. Drawing the rest from reference TRBV7-2 and TRBJ2-2, the complete variable domain is GAGVSQSPSNKVTEKGKDVELRCDPISGHTALYWYRQSLGQGLEFLIYFQGNSAPDKSGLPSDRFSAERTGGSVSTLTIQRTQQEDSAVYLCASSRAGNTGELFFGEGSRLTVL.

This clonotype has more than one count but fewer than ten. The V call is TRBV12-3 or TRBV12-4, the J call TRBJ2-2; D could derive from TRBD1 or TRBD2 (5 bases each). V dropped 2 bases and J dropped 7 bases, with 14 bases sitting between them. There are 15 residues in the CDR3. The CDR3 bases are TGTGCCAGCAGTTTAACCTGGGACGAGATCGGGGAGCTGTTTTTT. Protein product: CASSLTWDEIGELFF.

The rearrangement joins TRBV28 to TRBJ2-1; 7 nucleotides align to TRBD2. After removal of 2 bases from V and 7 bases from J, the junction contained 11 bases not matched to a gene. Germline CDR1 MDHEN, CDR2 SYDVKM. CDR3 length: 16 amino acids. The CDR3 region has the DNA TGTGCCAGCAGTTTACTGGCGGGAGAAAGGGTGAATGAGCAGTTCTTC. Protein: CASSLLAGERVNEQFF.

The V call is TRBV5-1, the J call TRBJ2-3, with TRBD1 matching 9 bases. The CDR3 is 17 residues long. CDR1 and CDR2 from the germline V gene are SGHRS and YFSETQ. J lost 0 bases, V lost 0 bases, and 5 bases had no gene match. The CDR3 DNA reads TGCGCCAGCAGCTTGGGCCCGACAGGGGGAAGCACAGATACGCAGTATTTT. Its protein product is CASSLGPTGGSTDTQYF.

A few counts support this clonotype. V and J are TRBV7-3 and TRBJ2-3, with D possibly being TRBD2 (7 bases). Trimming stripped 1 base from V and 1 base from J, with 9 bases between. CDR1 is SGHTA, CDR2 FQGTGA, per germline. This CDR3 comprises 15 residues. The CDR3 DNA reads as TGTGCCAGCAGCTTAAGGCGGGGGCGCACAGATACGCAGTATTTT. Encoded protein: CASSLRRGRTDTQYF.

The chain combines TRBV14 with TRBJ2-5; D may be TRBD1 (5 bases). Trimming removed 2 bases at V and 2 bases at J, with 9 bases between. The CDR3 consists of 14 residues. Germline V gives CDR1 SGHDN, CDR2 FVKESK. The CDR3 is CASSQYKGQETQYF. CDR3 bases: TGTGCCAGCAGCCAATATAAGGGGCAAGAGACCCAGTACTTC.

The V gene is TRBV5-1, the J gene TRBJ2-6, with D possibly TRBD1 on 6 matching bases. The CDR3 consists of 15 residues. The ends were cut back, 4 bases at V and 2 bases at J, with 10 bases in the middle. Germline V lookup: CDR1 SGHRS, CDR2 YFSETQ. CDR3 sequence reads: CASSPRGTGANVLTF. The DNA for the CDR3 is TGCGCCAGCAGCCCCAGGGGAACTGGGGCCAACGTCCTGACTTTC.

This clonotype came up a few times. This chain joins TRBV11-3 and TRBJ2-7; tentatively, D is TRBD1 or TRBD2 (5 bases each). There are 16 residues in the CDR3. The V end was cut by 0 bases, the J end by 5 bases, with 17 bases between. Germline V gene lookup returns CDR1 SGHNT and CDR2 YENEEA. Here the CDR3 DNA reads TGTGCCAGCAGCTTAGATCCTCGGCAGGGACGCGACGAGCAGTACTTC. Translating it yields CASSLDPRQGRDEQYF.

This clonotype has just a few counts. This rearrangement joins TRBV20-1 to TRBJ2-1; the match to TRBD2 covers 9 bases. Germline CDR1 DFQATT, CDR2 SNEGSKA (reference sequence). This CDR3 is 16 amino acids long. V was clipped by 7 bases and J by 6 bases; unmatched bases: 16. CDR3 nucleotides: TGCAGTGGCAGACCCCAGGCTAGCGGGATGTTCAATGAGCAGTTCTTC. Its translation: CSGRPQASGMFNEQFF.

This clonotype has a handful of counts. This chain connects TRBV14 to TRBJ2-1, with no clear D. V shed 0 bases and J shed 6 bases, with 9 bases lying between them. Germline values: CDR1 SGHDN, CDR2 FVKESK. The CDR3 is made up of 14 amino acids. CDR3 in DNA: TGTGCCAGCAGCCAAGAAGGCGACCCCAATGAGCAGTTCTTC. Encoded protein: CASSQEGDPNEQFF.

This sequence joins TRBV6-5 and TRBJ2-3; D gene ambiguous. The germline gives CDR1 MNHEY, CDR2 SVGAGI. This CDR3 is 12 amino acids long. The germline V and J ends were trimmed by 5 bases and 4 bases, with 7 bases remaining between them. This CDR3 is CASSQNADTQYF. CDR3 DNA sequence: TGTGCCAGCAGTCAGAACGCAGATACGCAGTATTTT.

This clonotype was picked up a small number of times. This chain uses TRBV12-3 or TRBV12-4 with TRBJ2-5, with D perhaps matching TRBD2 (5 bases). Trimming stripped 1 base from V and 5 bases from J, with 11 bases between. The CDR3 is made up of 14 amino acids. CDR3 bases: TGTGCCAGCAGTTTAGTAGCGTTAGGGGAGACCCAGTACTTC. This gives the protein CASSLVALGETQYF.

This chain joins TRBV30 and TRBJ2-1; 10 positions agree with TRBD2. CDR1 GTSNPN and CDR2 SVGIG come from the germline V gene (reference sequence). The CDR3 consists of 14 residues. Unmatched junction bases numbered 6, after V lost 2 bases and J lost 8 bases. Written as DNA, the CDR3 is TGTGCCTGGAGTAGCCTAGCGGGAGTCGATGAGCAGTTCTTC. It is translated as CAWSSLAGVDEQFF.

This chain joins TRBV5-1 and TRBJ1-1, with TRBD1 as a possible D gene (5 bases). Trimming cost V 0 bases and J 4 bases, with 13 bases left between them. The CDR3 covers 15 residues. CDR1 and CDR2 (germline): SGHRS, YFSETQ. CDR3 protein: CASSLGAGRATEAFF. The DNA for the CDR3 is TGCGCCAGCAGCTTGGGGGCAGGGAGGGCCACTGAAGCTTTCTTT.

This chain links TRBV12-3 or TRBV12-4 with TRBJ2-7; D is unresolved. The CDR3 extends over 13 amino acids. Trimming removed 6 bases from V and 3 bases from J, with 12 bases in between. CDR3 DNA: TGTGCCAGCAGACCGACGTCAGGCTACGAGCAGTACTTC. It codes for CASRPTSGYEQYF.

DNA for the CDR3: TGCAGCGGGACAGGGGACACCGGGGAGCTGTTTTTT. It translates to CSGTGDTGELFF. The genes are TRBV29-1 and TRBJ2-2; TRBD1 agrees at 9 bases. The germline V gene has CDR1 SQVTM and CDR2 ANQGSEA. With 7 bases clipped from V and 3 bases from J, the junction kept 0 bases outside the gene matches. The CDR3 consists of 12 residues.

The V call is TRBV6-6, the J call TRBJ2-7; TRBD2 aligns across 8 bases. This CDR3 is 14 amino acids long. Germline V gives CDR1 MNHNY, CDR2 SVGAGI (reference sequence). After removal of 7 bases from V and 6 bases from J, the junction contained 11 bases not matched to a gene. In DNA, the CDR3 is TGTGCCAGCACGGCGGGGGGCACCTTGCGCGAGCAGTACTTC. It encodes CASTAGGTLREQYF.

This clonotype appeared a few times. The gene calls are TRBV28 and TRBJ2-1, with D possibly being TRBD2 (6 bases). Germline lookup yields CDR1 MDHEN and CDR2 SYDVKM. V lost 1 base, J lost 7 bases, and 23 bases lay in between. The CDR3 totals 18 residues. In DNA form, the CDR3 reads TGTGCCAGCAGTTTATCCATCCCCCGGGAGAAAAGGTCTAATGAGCAGTTCTTC. Translated, it gives CASSLSIPREKRSNEQFF.

The chain has TRBV10-2 and TRBJ2-3; D not resolved. Germline values: CDR1 WSHSY, CDR2 SAAADI. The CDR3 is made up of 13 amino acids. The V and J ends lost 6 bases and 0 bases respectively, with 7 bases between them. CDR3 in amino acids: CASSRLSTDTQYF. DNA of the CDR3: TGCGCCAGCAGCCGACTTAGCACAGATACGCAGTATTTT.

This clonotype came up a few times. The rearrangement uses TRBV20-1 and TRBJ2-2; D perhaps matches TRBD1 (6 bases). V was shortened by 6 bases and J by 1 base, with 9 bases between the two germline ends. CDR3 size: 13 residues. Germline V lookup: CDR1 DFQATT, CDR2 SNEGSKA (reference sequence). The CDR3 region has the DNA TGCAGTGCCGCAGGGGTGAACACCGGGGAGCTGTTTTTT. Its protein is CSAAGVNTGELFF.

This chain joins TRBV3-1 and TRBJ2-7; weak D call: TRBD1 (6 bases). CDR1 LGHDT and CDR2 YNNKEL come from the germline V gene (reference sequence). The CDR3 consists of 11 residues. The germline V and J ends were trimmed by 8 bases and 3 bases, with 8 bases remaining between them. The DNA for the CDR3 is TGTGCCAGCGGGGGCGGCTACGAGCAGTACTTC. This codes for CASGGGYEQYF.

This clonotype was seen a handful of times. This chain joins TRBV7-6 and TRBJ1-4; 11 positions match TRBD1. This CDR3 is 14 amino acids long. J lost 8 bases, V lost 7 bases, and 6 bases had no gene match. Germline V lookup: CDR1 SGHVS, CDR2 FNYEAQ. CDR3 amino acids: CASKGTGGSEKLFF. The DNA for the CDR3 is TGTGCCAGCAAGGGGACAGGGGGTTCGGAAAAACTGTTTTTT.

In this sample, this clonotype turned up a few times. This chain uses TRBV5-1 with TRBJ2-1, with TRBD2 as a possible D gene (6 bases). The CDR3 loop spans 14 amino acids. Between the trimmed V and J ends, which lost 4 bases and 5 bases, there was a span of 13 bases. Germline assignment: CDR1 SGHRS and CDR2 YFSETQ. In DNA, the CDR3 is TGCGCCAGCAGCCTGGGGGGACCCAACAATGAGCAGTTCTTC. Amino acid sequence: CASSLGGPNNEQFF.